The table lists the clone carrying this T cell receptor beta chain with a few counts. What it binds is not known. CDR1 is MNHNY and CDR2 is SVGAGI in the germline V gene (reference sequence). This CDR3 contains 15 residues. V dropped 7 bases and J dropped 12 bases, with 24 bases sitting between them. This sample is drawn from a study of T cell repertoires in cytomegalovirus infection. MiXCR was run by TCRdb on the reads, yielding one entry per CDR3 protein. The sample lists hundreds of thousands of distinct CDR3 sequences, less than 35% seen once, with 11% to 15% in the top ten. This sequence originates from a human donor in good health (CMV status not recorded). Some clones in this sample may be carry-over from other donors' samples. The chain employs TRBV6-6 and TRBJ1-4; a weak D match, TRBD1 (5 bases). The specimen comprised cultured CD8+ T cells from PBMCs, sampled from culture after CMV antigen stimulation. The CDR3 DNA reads TGTGCCAGCACTCACTTCCGGGACGGCGGGAGAGAACTGTTTTTT. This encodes CASTHFRDGGRELFF.